This TCR beta chain comes out of a study of cytomegalovirus exposure and HLA in healthy donors. Study details: An early data release held 75 million to 100 million unique TCRs from HLA-typed donors. Study findings and constraints: Most TCR sequences proved rare, with some public TCRs found in many donors. An apparent linkage of common viral pathogens to several of the most significant clusters emerged in a later analysis. Cytomegalovirus status, reportedly, was diagnosed with high specificity and sensitivity by the classifier.

In its sample, this clone was seen a few times. No antigen is known for it. The CDR3 loop spans 14 amino acids. V shed 10 bases and J shed 1 base, with 16 bases lying between them. Germline CDR1 reads MNHNY; CDR2 reads SVGAGI (reference sequence). The primer mix had 60 Vbeta and 13 Jbeta primers. The repertoire was sequenced with immunoSEQ multiplex PCR; TCRdb's copy has only in-frame clones and lacks some. The repertoire includes approximately 160,000 clones, around 77% of them detected once, and 1.5% to 2% sits in the top ten. The chain uses TRBV6-6 and TRBJ1-1, with D perhaps TRBD1 (5 bases). Sequencing input: PBMCs. This clonotype originated in a woman aged 25 to 39 in good health and CMV-seronegative. The CDR3 DNA reads as TGTGCCACCACCCGGGGGGGACCGAACACTGAAGCTTTCTTT. It yields the protein CATTRGGPNTEAFF.